This TCR beta chain was identified in a study of CD8 T cells in Susac syndrome. After extraction with the RNeasy kit, about 0.45 to 1 ug of the RNA was reverse transcribed using random hexamers. A single record per CDR3 protein comes from TCRdb applying MiXCR to the immunoSEQ multiplex PCR reads. This table has 150,000 to 200,000 distinct CDR3 sequences, approximately 95% appearing once. The CDR3 runs 15 residues. V dropped 2 bases and J dropped 2 bases, with 12 bases sitting between them. Germline V gene lookup returns CDR1 SGHNT and CDR2 YYREEE (reference sequence). The chain joins TRBV5-4 to TRBJ2-3; D may be TRBD1 (5 bases). Sequenced: CD4+ T cells from PBMCs. The receptor was isolated from a human donor with multiple sclerosis. The CDR3 protein is CASSLDQGNTDTQYF. CDR3 in DNA: TGTGCCAGCAGCTTAGATCAGGGTAACACAGATACGCAGTATTTT.